The 21 T cell receptor beta chains listed next were all sequenced from one sample in a study of blood T cell repertoires in COVID-19. Measured with immunoSEQ multiplex PCR; TCRdb has only the in-frame clones, and not every one. The sample lists around 190,000 clones, 82% seen once, with roughly 8% in the top ten. Material for sequencing was peripheral blood. Source of these receptors: a woman aged 55-69 years with COVID-19, enrolled during active disease.

The rearrangement uses TRBV18 and TRBJ2-5; possible D gene TRBD2, 6 bases. Per the germline V gene, CDR1 is KGHSH and CDR2 is LQKENI. The V and J ends lost 3 bases and 5 bases respectively, with 13 bases between them. CDR3 size: 14 residues. CDR3 bases: TGTGCCAGCTCACCGGGCAGGGAGGTGGAGACCCAGTACTTC. This sequence encodes CASSPGREVETQYF.

The gene calls are TRBV2 and TRBJ1-5; D not resolved. CDR3 size: 13 residues. CDR1 is SNHLY and CDR2 is FYNNEI in the germline V gene. V was pared by 6 bases and J by 5 bases, with 11 bases between. The CDR3 DNA sequence: TGTGCCAGCAGAGCCGAGCGAGATCAGCCCCAGCATTTT. Translated: CASRAERDQPQHF.

The chain is built from TRBV6-2 or TRBV6-3 and TRBJ2-2; D perhaps matches TRBD1 (6 bases). V shed 2 bases and J shed 5 bases, with 9 bases lying between them. Germline V gene data show CDR1 as MNHEY and CDR2 as SVGEGT. This CDR3 is 14 amino acids long. CDR3 coding DNA: TGTGCCAGCAGTTACAACAGGGCTACCGGGGAGCTGTTTTTT. Its translation: CASSYNRATGELFF.

The V call is TRBV29-1, the J call TRBJ2-7; 9 bases are shared with TRBD2. The V gene end was trimmed by 7 bases and the J gene end by 5 bases; junction bases not matched to a gene: 6. The CDR3 covers 12 residues. The germline CDR1 and CDR2 sequences are SQVTM and ANQGSEA. The DNA of the CDR3 is TGCAGCGCTGCTAGCGGGATCCACGAGCAGTACTTC. Its translation: CSAASGIHEQYF.

V gene TRBV6-2 or TRBV6-3 combines with J gene TRBJ2-7; 15 nucleotides match TRBD2. The trim removed 2 bases at V and 6 bases at J, leaving 5 bases unmatched. The CDR3 is made up of 16 amino acids. The germline CDR1 and CDR2 sequences are MNHEY and SVGEGT. The CDR3 DNA reads TGTGCCAGCAGTTACCCCGGACTAGCGGGAGGGGTCGAGCAGTACTTC. Protein sequence: CASSYPGLAGGVEQYF.

The V gene is TRBV18, the J gene TRBJ1-5; the D gene is possibly TRBD1 (5 bases). CDR3 length equals 17 residues. Germline CDR1 KGHSH, CDR2 LQKENI. Trimming left V 0 bases short and J 0 bases short, with 12 bases between. CDR3: CASSPPSGDYSNQPQHF. The CDR3 bases are TGTGCCAGCTCACCACCGAGCGGGGACTATAGCAATCAGCCCCAGCATTTT.

V usage is TRBV4-3 and J usage is TRBJ2-6, with TRBD1 matching 12 bases. CDR1 is LGHNA and CDR2 is YSLEER in the germline V gene. The CDR3 is made up of 18 amino acids. J gave up 2 bases and V 6 bases, and 8 bases lay outside the gene matches. CDR3 amino acids: CASSLYGTGGAGANVLTF. In DNA form, the CDR3 reads TGCGCCAGCAGTCTATATGGGACAGGGGGCGCTGGGGCCAACGTCCTGACTTTC.

The V and J genes are TRBV24-1 and TRBJ1-2; D possibly corresponds to TRBD1 (5 bases). CDR3 length: 15 residues. V lost 2 bases and J 2 bases, leaving 11 bases between the germline ends. Germline CDR1 and CDR2: KGHDR and SFDVKD. The CDR3 coding sequence is TGTGCCACCAGTGATTCGCGGGGCAGGAACTATGGCTACACCTTC. Encoded protein: CATSDSRGRNYGYTF.

The chain is built from TRBV11-2 and TRBJ2-2, with TRBD1 as a possible D gene (6 bases). Germline V gene lookup returns CDR1 SGHAT and CDR2 FQNNGV. The V end lost 2 bases, the J end lost 1 base, and 11 bases lay between the germline ends. The CDR3 has 16 amino acids. CDR3 protein: CASSLRVGQNTGELFF. The DNA of the CDR3 is TGTGCCAGCAGCTTAAGGGTGGGACAGAACACCGGGGAGCTGTTTTTT.

The sample holds a few counts of this clone. The CDR3 coding sequence is TGTGCCAGCAACCCGGATAGCGGGGGTTGGGCAGATACGCAGTATTTT. Translating it yields CASNPDSGGWADTQYF. The V and J genes are TRBV5-4 and TRBJ2-3; 9 bases agree with TRBD2. The V segment lost 6 bases and the J segment 4 bases; nucleotides outside the gene matches: 12. CDR3 length equals 16 residues. The germline CDR1 and CDR2 sequences are SGHNT and YYREEE (reference sequence).

The chain carries TRBV19 and TRBJ2-6; the match to TRBD1 covers 8 bases. Trimming at V came to 7 bases and at J to 4 bases, leaving 9 bases not matched to a gene. This CDR3 has 16 residues. In germline, CDR1 is LNHDA, CDR2 SQIVND (reference sequence). As DNA, the CDR3 is TGTGCCAGTACGGACAGGGCTGTATCCGGGGCCAACGTCCTGACTTTC. It translates to CASTDRAVSGANVLTF.

This clone occurred a few times. CDR3 sequence: CAITPGRSNYGYTF. In nucleotides, the CDR3 is TGTGCCATCACTCCAGGAAGATCTAACTATGGCTACACCTTC. The chain recombines TRBV10-3 with TRBJ1-2; no reliable D call. V was shortened by 7 bases and J by 0 bases, with 12 bases between the two germline ends. Germline V gene data show CDR1 as ENHRY and CDR2 as SYGVKD. This CDR3 contains 14 residues.

The chain uses TRBV4-3 and TRBJ2-3, with a tentative D call TRBD2 (6 bases). The CDR3 totals 16 residues. V gave up 4 bases and J gave up 2 bases, with 16 bases separating them. Per the germline V gene, CDR1 is LGHNA and CDR2 is YSLEER. The CDR3 spells CASSPWGDFATDTQYF. CDR3 bases: TGCGCCAGCAGCCCCTGGGGGGACTTTGCCACAGATACGCAGTATTTT.

This sequence joins TRBV10-3 and TRBJ1-5; D gene uncertain. The V gene's germline CDR1 is ENHRY and CDR2 SYGVKD. Trimming removed 4 bases at V and 4 bases at J, with 5 bases between. The length of the CDR3 is 12 residues. The CDR3 here is CAISASNQPQHF. The CDR3 DNA reads as TGTGCCATCAGTGCGAGTAATCAGCCCCAGCATTTT.

This chain connects TRBV28 to TRBJ2-1, with D possibly matching TRBD1 (5 bases). CDR1 and CDR2 (germline): MDHEN, SYDVKM. Trimming took off 6 bases at V and 6 bases at J, with 15 bases between the two ends. This CDR3 comprises 14 residues. For the CDR3, the DNA is TGTGCCAGCAGGCATAGGGGTAAAGGCAATGAGCAGTTCTTC. Its protein is CASRHRGKGNEQFF.

Written as DNA, the CDR3 is TGCAGCGTTGGGACAGGGACAGGGGACTATGGCTACACCTTC. Translating it yields CSVGTGTGDYGYTF. The V and J genes are TRBV29-1 and TRBJ1-2; 10 bases are shared with TRBD1. The CDR3 sequence is 14 residues long. Trimming cost V 4 bases and J 3 bases; bases outside gene matches: 5. Per germline, CDR1 SQVTM and CDR2 ANQGSEA.

The chain combines TRBV7-9 with TRBJ2-6, with D perhaps matching TRBD1 (5 bases). CDR1 is SEHNR and CDR2 is FQNEAQ in the germline V gene (reference sequence). V lost 8 bases, J lost 3 bases, and 11 bases lay in between. This CDR3 contains 14 residues. CDR3 amino acids: CASCRDSGANVLTF. The CDR3, as DNA: TGTGCCAGCTGTAGAGACAGTGGGGCCAACGTCCTGACTTTC.

The chain employs TRBV28 and TRBJ1-4; D is uncertain. Germline V gives CDR1 MDHEN, CDR2 SYDVKM. The V end lost 6 bases, the J end lost 8 bases, and 16 bases lay between the germline ends. This CDR3 contains 14 residues. CDR3 amino acids: CASRVAGSGEKLFF. In nucleotides, the CDR3 is TGTGCCAGCAGGGTGGCGGGGAGCGGCGAAAAACTGTTTTTT. Full variable domain (remainder filled in from reference TRBV28 and TRBJ1-4): DVKVTQSSRYLVKRTGEKVFLECVQDMDHENMFWYRQDPGLGLRLIYFSYDVKMKEKGDIPEGYSVSREKKERFSLILESASTNQTSMYLCASRVAGSGEKLFFGSGTQLSVL.

The CDR3 DNA is TGTGCCAGCAGTCCAGAAGAGACCCAGTACTTC. Translating it yields CASSPEETQYF. The V call is TRBV2, the J call TRBJ2-5; D uncertain. The ends were cut back, 5 bases at V and 3 bases at J, with 4 bases in the middle. Germline values: CDR1 SNHLY, CDR2 FYNNEI. This CDR3 contains 11 residues.

The rearrangement links TRBV21-1 to TRBJ1-1. TRBV21-1 is a pseudogene. This CDR3 has 17 amino acids. CDR3 amino acids: CASSKVPKEGQNTEAFF. CDR3 nucleotide sequence: TGTGCCAGCAGCAAAGTACCTAAGGAGGGTCAGAACACTGAAGCTTTCTTT.

With regard to this clone: Other DNA sequences from this sample encode an identical CDR3 as well. This chain links TRBV12-3 or TRBV12-4 with TRBJ1-2, with D hard to call. The CDR3 is made up of 11 amino acids. Trimming took off 1 base at V and 8 bases at J, with 5 bases between the two ends. This CDR3 is CASSLGEGYTF. Here the CDR3 DNA reads TGTGCCAGCAGTTTAGGGGAGGGCTACACCTTC.